This TCR beta chain is drawn from a study of identical twins. TCRdb reprocessed the 5' RACE reads via MiXCR and lists one record per CDR3 protein. The sample includes just under 650,000 distinct CDR3 sequences, around 7.5% of them seen just once. On this clonotype itself: Its matching antigen is unknown.

Study-wide results and caveats: High-abundance cord blood beta clonotypes had fewer insertions; memory repertoires showed none. Beta out-of-frame sequences showed weaker excess twin sharing. Out-of-frame alpha sequences that twins shared showed excess low generation probability.

The V and J ends lost 5 bases and 11 bases, in that order; junction bases with no gene match: 12. Germline lookup yields CDR1 LNHDA and CDR2 SQIVND (reference sequence). CDR3 length equals 14 residues. This same sample was also taken into another study, of yellow fever vaccine responses in identical twins. According to that study: It has been reported that, in twins, the vaccine T cell response seemed partly convergent and partly personalized.

Sample: PBMCs. This rearrangement joins TRBV19 to TRBJ2-1; 7 nucleotides align to TRBD1. This clonotype originated in a woman aged 18-29 years in good health. CDR3 DNA sequence: TGTGCCAGTAGTCTAACCGGGACAGCCGCGAAGCAGTTCTTC. It codes for CASSLTGTAAKQFF.